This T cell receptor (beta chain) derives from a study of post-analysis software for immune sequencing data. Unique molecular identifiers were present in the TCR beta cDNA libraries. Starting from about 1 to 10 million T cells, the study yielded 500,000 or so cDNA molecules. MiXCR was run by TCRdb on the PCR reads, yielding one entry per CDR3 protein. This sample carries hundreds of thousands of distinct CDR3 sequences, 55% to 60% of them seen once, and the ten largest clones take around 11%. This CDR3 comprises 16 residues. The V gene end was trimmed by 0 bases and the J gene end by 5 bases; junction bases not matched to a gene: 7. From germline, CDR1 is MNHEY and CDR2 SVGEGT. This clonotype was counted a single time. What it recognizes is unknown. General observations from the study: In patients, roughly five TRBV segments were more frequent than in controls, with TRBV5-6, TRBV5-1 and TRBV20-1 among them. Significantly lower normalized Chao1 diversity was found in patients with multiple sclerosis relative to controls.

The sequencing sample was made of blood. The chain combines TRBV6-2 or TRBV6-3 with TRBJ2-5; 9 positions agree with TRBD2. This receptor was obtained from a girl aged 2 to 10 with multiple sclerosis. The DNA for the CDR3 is TGTGCCAGCAGTTACTCAACGGGACTAGCTGCGGAGACCCAGTACTTC. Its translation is CASSYSTGLAAETQYF.